Sequencing of this T cell receptor (beta chain) was carried out in a study of PD-L1 blockade in urothelial cancer. V gave up 5 bases and J gave up 5 bases; unmatched junction bases: 9. Germline V gene lookup returns CDR1 SGHNT and CDR2 YENEEA. The CDR3 contains 15 residues. The assay was immunoSEQ multiplex PCR, and TCRdb's table has in-frame clones only and misses some. In the table there are over 65,000 clones, 80% to 85% of which are singletons. The chain uses TRBV11-3 and TRBJ2-1; 7 bases map to TRBD2. This sample comprised PBMCs, obtained around atezolizumab (anti-PD-L1) treatment. The origin of this receptor is an older man with urothelial cancer. The CDR3: CASSLREKIHNEQFF. CDR3 sequence (DNA): TGTGCCAGCAGCCTGCGGGAGAAGATCCACAATGAGCAGTTCTTC.